These T cell receptor beta chains were read from a single sample in a study of shared clonotypes between healthy human individuals. Data came from immunoSEQ multiplex PCR; TCRdb stores just in-frame clones and leaves some out. The sample records 2 million to 2.5 million clones, more than 85% being singletons. Sequenced: naive CD4+ T cells from PBMCs. The receptors here all came from a man between 18 and 35 years old in good health. Some clones in this sample may be carry-over from other donors' samples. The CDR3 runs from the conserved cysteine through the conserved F or W. Each record gives: D gene, clone size, V gene, J gene, CDR3 DNA, CDR3 protein. D genes are given only for firm matches. Rows give clone size only sometimes, using once, few, many, or a class for an expanded clone.

D: NA
size: NA
V: TRBV7-9
J: TRBJ1-1
DNA: TGTGCCAGCAGCTTAGCGCCTTGGGGGGGCTACACTGAAGCTTTCTTT
CDR3: CASSLAPWGGYTEAFF

D: TRBD2
size: NA
V: TRBV2
J: TRBJ2-2
DNA: TGTGCCAGCAGGATTTTGACTAGCGGGAGCTTTTTCGGGGAGCTGTTTTTT
CDR3: CASRILTSGSFFGELFF

D: TRBD1
size: NA
V: TRBV7-9
J: TRBJ1-2
DNA: TGTGCCAGCAGCTCCGCAGGGGGCGGTGGCTACACCTTC
CDR3: CASSSAGGGGYTF

D: NA
size: NA
V: TRBV4-1
J: TRBJ2-2
DNA: TGCGCCAGCAGCCAAGCGGTCGGCAGCCTAATCCTCACCGGGGAGCTGTTTTTT
CDR3: CASSQAVGSLILTGELFF

D: NA
size: NA
V: TRBV19
J: TRBJ2-7
DNA: TGTGCCAGTAGAGGGGGACGAGGGTACGAGCAGTACTTC
CDR3: CASRGGRGYEQYF

D: NA
size: once
V: TRBV5-4
J: TRBJ1-2
DNA: TGTGCCAGCAGCTCGGGACCGCCAGGCTATGGCTACACCTTC
CDR3: CASSSGPPGYGYTF

D: TRBD1
size: few
V: TRBV25-1
J: TRBJ2-4
DNA: TGTGCCAGCAGTGACGGGACAGCCGGCAAGTACATTCAGTACTTC
CDR3: CASSDGTAGKYIQYF

D: NA
size: few
V: TRBV28
J: TRBJ1-5
DNA: TGTGCCAGCAGTTTTGCCGGCTGGGTGTATCAGCCCCAGCATTTT
CDR3: CASSFAGWVYQPQHF

D: NA
size: NA
V: TRBV7-8
J: TRBJ2-6
DNA: TGTGCCAGCAGCCGTACTACCACCGGGGCCAACGTCCTGACTTTC
CDR3: CASSRTTTGANVLTF

D: NA
size: NA
V: TRBV6-5
J: TRBJ2-7
DNA: TGTGCCAGCAGTACCTCCCCCAGTGGGGCGCGGGAGCAGTACTTC
CDR3: CASSTSPSGAREQYF

D: NA
size: NA
V: TRBV10-3
J: TRBJ2-1
DNA: TGTGCCATCAGTGAGTCGGGGGTCCCCGAGCAGTTCTTC
CDR3: CAISESGVPEQFF

D: TRBD1
size: NA
V: TRBV5-1
J: TRBJ2-7
DNA: TGCGCCAGCAGCTTGGGGACAGGGGGCTACTACGAGCAGTACTTC
CDR3: CASSLGTGGYYEQYF